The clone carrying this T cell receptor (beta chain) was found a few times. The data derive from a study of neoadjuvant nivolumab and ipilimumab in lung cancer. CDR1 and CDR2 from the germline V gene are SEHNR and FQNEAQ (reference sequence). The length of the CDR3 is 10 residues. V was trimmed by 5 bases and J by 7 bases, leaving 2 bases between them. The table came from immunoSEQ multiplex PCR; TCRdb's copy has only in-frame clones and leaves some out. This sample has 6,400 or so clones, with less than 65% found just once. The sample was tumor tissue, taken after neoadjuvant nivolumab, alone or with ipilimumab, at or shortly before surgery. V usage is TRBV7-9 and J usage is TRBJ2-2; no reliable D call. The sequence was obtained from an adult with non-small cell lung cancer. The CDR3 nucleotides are TGTGCCAGCAGCCTCGGGGAGCTGTTTTTT. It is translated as CASSLGELFF.